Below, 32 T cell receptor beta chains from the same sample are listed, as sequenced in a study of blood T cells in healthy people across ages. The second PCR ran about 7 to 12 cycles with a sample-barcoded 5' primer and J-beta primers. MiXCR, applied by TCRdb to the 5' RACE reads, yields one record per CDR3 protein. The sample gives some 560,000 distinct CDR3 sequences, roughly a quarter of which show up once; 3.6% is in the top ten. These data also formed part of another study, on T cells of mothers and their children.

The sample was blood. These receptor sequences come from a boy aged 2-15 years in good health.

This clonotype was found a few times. CDR3 protein: CSAREGGLTNEQFF. In DNA, the CDR3 is TGCAGTGCTAGAGAGGGGGGACTAACCAATGAGCAGTTCTTC. This chain uses TRBV20-1 with TRBJ2-1, with 7 bases aligning to TRBD2. Unmatched junction bases numbered 5, after V lost 0 bases and J lost 6 bases. Germline CDR1 is DFQATT and CDR2 is SNEGSKA (reference sequence). The CDR3 contains 14 residues.

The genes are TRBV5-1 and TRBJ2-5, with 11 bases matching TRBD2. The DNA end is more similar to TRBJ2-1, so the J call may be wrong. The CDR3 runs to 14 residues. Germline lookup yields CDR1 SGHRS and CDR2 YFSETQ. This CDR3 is CASSLESTSGSQFF. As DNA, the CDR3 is TGCGCCAGCAGCTTGGAATCAACTAGCGGGAGTCAGTTCTTC.

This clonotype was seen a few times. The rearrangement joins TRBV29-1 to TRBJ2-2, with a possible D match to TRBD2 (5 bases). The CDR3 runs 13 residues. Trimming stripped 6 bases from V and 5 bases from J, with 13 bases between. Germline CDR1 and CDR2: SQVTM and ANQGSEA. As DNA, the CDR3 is TGCAGCGTGAGCGGTCCGTTAACCGGGGAGCTGTTTTTT. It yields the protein CSVSGPLTGELFF.

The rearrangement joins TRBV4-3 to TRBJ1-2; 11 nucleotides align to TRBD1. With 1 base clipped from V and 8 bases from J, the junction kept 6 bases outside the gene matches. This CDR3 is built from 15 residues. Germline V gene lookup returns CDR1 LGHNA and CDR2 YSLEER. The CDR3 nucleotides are TGCGCCAGCAGCCAAGCATGGGACAGGGGGGGAGGCTACACCTTC. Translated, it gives CASSQAWDRGGGYTF.

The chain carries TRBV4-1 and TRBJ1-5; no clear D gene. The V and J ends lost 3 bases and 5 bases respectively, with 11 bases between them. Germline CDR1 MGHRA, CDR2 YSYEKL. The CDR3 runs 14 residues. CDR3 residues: CASSHGELDQPQHF. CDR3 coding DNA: TGCGCCAGCAGCCACGGAGAGTTGGATCAGCCCCAGCATTTT.

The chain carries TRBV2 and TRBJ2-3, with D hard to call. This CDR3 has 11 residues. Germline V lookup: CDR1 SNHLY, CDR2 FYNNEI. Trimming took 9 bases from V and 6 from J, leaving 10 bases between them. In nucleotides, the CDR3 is TGTGCCAGGTCAATAGCTGATACGCAGTATTTT. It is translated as CARSIADTQYF.

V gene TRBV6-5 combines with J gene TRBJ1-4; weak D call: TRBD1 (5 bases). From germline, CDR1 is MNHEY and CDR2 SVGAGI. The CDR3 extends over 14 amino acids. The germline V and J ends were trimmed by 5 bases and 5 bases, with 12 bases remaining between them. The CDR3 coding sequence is TGTGCCAGCAGTCTGGGACGCCTCAATGAAAAACTGTTTTTT. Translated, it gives CASSLGRLNEKLFF.

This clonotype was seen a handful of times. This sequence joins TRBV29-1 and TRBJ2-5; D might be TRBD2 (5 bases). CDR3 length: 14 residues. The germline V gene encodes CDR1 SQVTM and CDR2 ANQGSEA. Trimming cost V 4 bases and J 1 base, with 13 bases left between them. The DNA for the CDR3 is TGCAGCGTTGTTCAGCGGATGATCCAAGAGACCCAGTACTTC. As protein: CSVVQRMIQETQYF.

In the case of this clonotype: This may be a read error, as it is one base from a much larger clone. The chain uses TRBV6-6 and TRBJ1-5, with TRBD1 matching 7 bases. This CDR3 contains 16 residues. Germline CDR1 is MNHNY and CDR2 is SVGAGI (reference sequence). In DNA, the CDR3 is TGTTCCAGCAGTTACCCGACAGGGTTTAGCAATCAGCCCCAGCATTTT. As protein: CSSSYPTGFSNQPQHF.

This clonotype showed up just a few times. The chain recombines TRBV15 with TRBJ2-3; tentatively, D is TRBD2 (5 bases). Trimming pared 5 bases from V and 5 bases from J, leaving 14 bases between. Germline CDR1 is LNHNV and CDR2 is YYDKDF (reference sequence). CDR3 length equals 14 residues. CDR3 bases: TGTGCCACCAGCGTCGGAGGTGAGGTAGATACGCAGTATTTT. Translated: CATSVGGEVDTQYF.

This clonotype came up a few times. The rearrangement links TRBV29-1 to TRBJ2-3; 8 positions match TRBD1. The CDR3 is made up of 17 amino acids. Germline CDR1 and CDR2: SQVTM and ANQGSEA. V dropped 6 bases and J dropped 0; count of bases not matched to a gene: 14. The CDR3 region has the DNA TGCAGCGTCGCTGGGACAGGAACCTTAGGGAGCACAGATACGCAGTATTTT. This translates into CSVAGTGTLGSTDTQYF.

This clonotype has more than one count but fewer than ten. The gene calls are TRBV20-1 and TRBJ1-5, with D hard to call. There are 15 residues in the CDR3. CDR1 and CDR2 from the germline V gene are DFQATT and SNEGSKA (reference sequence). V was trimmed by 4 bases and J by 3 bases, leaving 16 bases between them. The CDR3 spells CSATQGPILNQPQHF. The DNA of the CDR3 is TGCAGTGCTACCCAAGGTCCGATCCTCAATCAGCCCCAGCATTTT.

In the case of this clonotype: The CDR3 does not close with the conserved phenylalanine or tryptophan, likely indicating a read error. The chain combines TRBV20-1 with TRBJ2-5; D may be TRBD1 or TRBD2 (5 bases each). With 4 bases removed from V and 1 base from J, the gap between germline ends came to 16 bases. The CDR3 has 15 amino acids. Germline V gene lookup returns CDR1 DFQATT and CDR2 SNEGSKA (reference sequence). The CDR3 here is CSATGDRGVQETQYI. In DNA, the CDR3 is TGCAGTGCTACCGGGGACCGGGGAGTCCAAGAGACCCAGTACATC.

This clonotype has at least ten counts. In DNA, the CDR3 is TGTGCCAGCAGGGCGACAGGGTTCAATCAGCCCCAGCATTTT. Protein product: CASRATGFNQPQHF. This chain joins TRBV12-3 or TRBV12-4 and TRBJ1-5; 7 bases align to TRBD1. This CDR3 contains 14 residues. The trim removed 6 bases at V and 3 bases at J, leaving 5 bases unmatched.

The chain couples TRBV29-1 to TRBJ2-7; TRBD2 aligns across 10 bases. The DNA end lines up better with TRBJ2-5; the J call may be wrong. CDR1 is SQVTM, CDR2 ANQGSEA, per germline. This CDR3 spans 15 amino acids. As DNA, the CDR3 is TGCAGCGTTGTGGGGCTAGCGGGAGCAAGGGAGACCCAGTACTTC. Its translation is CSVVGLAGARETQYF.

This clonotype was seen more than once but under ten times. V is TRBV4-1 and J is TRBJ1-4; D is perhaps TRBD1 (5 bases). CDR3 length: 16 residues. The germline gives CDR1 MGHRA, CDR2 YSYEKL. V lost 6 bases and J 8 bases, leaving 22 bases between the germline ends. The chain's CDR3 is CASRAKDWDLGEKLFF. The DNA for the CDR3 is TGCGCCAGCAGAGCCAAGGATTGGGACCTAGGCGAAAAACTGTTTTTT.

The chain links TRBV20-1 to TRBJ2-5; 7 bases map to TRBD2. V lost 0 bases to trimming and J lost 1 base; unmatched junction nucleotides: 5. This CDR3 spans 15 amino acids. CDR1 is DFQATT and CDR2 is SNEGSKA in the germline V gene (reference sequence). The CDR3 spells CSARDLTSVQETQYF. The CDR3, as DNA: TGCAGTGCTAGAGATCTTACTAGCGTCCAAGAGACCCAGTACTTC.

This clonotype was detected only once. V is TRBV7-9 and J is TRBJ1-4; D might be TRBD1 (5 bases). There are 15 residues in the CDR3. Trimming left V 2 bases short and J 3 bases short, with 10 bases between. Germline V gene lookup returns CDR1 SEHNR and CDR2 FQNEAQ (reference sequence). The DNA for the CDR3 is TGTGCCAGCAGCTTACGGCGGGGGGCTAATGAAAAACTGTTTTTT. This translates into CASSLRRGANEKLFF.

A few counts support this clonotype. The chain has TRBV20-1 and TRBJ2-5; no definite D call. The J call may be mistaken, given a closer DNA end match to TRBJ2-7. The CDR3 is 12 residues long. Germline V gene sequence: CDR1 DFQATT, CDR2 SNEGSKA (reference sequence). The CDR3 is CSASSIRVEQYF. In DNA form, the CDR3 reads TGCAGTGCTAGCTCTATTAGAGTCGAGCAGTACTTC.

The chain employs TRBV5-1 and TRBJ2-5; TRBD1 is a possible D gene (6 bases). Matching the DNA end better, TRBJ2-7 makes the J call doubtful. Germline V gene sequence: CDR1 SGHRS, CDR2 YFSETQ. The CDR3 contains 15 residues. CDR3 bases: TGCGCCAGCAGCTTGGAGCGGACAGTTCTCCACGAGCAGTACTTC. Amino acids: CASSLERTVLHEQYF.

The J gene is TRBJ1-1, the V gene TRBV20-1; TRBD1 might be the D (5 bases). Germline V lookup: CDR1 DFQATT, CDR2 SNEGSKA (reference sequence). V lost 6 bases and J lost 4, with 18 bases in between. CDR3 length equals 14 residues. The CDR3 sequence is CSAQVTGVITEAFF. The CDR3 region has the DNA TGCAGTGCCCAGGTCACGGGGGTCATCACTGAAGCTTTCTTT.

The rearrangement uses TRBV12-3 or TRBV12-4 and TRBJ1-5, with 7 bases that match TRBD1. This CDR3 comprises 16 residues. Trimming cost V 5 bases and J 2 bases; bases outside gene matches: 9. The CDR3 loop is CASSVTQGMGNQPQHF. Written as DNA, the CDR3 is TGTGCCAGCAGTGTAACACAGGGGATGGGCAATCAGCCCCAGCATTTT.

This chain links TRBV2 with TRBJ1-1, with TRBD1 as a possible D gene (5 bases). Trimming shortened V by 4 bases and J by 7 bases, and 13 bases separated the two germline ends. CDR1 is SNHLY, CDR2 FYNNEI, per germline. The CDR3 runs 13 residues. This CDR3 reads CASSGKGSSEAFF. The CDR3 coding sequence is TGTGCCAGCAGTGGAAAGGGGAGCAGTGAAGCTTTCTTT.

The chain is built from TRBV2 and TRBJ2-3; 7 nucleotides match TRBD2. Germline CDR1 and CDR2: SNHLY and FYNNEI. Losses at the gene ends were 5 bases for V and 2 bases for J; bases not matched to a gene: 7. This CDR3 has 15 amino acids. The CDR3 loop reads CASSKSSGYTDTQYF. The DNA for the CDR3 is TGTGCCAGCAGTAAGTCTAGCGGCTACACAGATACGCAGTATTTT.

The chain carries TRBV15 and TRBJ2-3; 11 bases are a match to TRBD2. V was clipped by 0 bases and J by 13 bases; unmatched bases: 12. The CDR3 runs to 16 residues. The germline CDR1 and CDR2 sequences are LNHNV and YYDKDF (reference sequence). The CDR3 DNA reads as TGTGCCACCAGCAGAGATTTAGGGCTAGCGGGAGGCTCCAAGTATTTT. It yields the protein CATSRDLGLAGGSKYF.

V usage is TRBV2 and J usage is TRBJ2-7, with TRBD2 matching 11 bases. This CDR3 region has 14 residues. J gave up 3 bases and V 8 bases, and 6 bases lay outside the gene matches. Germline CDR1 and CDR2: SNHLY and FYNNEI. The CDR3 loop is CASEATSGIYEQYF. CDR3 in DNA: TGTGCCAGCGAGGCGACTAGCGGGATCTACGAGCAGTACTTC.

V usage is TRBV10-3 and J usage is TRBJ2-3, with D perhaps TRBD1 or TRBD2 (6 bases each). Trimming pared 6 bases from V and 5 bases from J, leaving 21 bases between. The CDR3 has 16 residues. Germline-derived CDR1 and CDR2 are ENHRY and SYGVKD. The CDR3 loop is CAIRKVEGGLLDTQYF. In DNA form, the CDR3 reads TGTGCCATCAGGAAGGTGGAGGGGGGACTCTTAGATACGCAGTATTTT.

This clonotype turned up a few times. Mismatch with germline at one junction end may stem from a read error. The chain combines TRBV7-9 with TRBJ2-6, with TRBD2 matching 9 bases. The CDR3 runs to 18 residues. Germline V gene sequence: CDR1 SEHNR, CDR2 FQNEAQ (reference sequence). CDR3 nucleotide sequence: TGTGCCGGCAGCTTAGGCGCTAGCGGGGCCTCTGGGGCCAACGTCCTGACTTTC. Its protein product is CAGSLGASGASGANVLTF.

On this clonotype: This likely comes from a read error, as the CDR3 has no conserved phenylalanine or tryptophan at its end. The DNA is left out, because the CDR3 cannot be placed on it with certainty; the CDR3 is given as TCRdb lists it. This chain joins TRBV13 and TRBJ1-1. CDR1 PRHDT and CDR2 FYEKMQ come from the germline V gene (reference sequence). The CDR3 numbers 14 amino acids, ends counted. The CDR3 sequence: CASSFHSMNTEAPL.

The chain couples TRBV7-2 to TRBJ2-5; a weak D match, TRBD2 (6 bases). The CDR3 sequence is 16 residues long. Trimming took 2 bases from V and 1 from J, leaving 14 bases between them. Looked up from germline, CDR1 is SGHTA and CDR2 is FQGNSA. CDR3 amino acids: CASSLSPARGQETQYF. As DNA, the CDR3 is TGTGCCAGCAGCTTATCGCCCGCGCGGGGCCAAGAGACCCAGTACTTC.

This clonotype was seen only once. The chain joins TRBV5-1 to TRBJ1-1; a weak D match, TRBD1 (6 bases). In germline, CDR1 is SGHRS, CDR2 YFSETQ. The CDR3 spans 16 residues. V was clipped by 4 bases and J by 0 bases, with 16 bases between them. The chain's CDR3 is CASSLARGGMNTEAFF. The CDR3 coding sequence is TGCGCCAGCAGCCTTGCTCGTGGGGGCATGAACACTGAAGCTTTCTTT.

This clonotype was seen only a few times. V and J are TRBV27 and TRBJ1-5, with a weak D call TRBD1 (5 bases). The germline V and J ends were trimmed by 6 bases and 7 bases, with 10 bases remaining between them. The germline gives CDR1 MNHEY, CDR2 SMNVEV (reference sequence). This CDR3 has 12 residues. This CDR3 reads CASRTGVQPQHF. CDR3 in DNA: TGTGCCAGCAGGACGGGGGTCCAGCCCCAGCATTTT.